This T cell receptor (beta chain) was recovered during a study of shared clonotypes between healthy human individuals (dated by TCRdb to the early 2020s). Background on the whole study: The cohort included a few men and a couple of women between 18 and 49 years of age. Different laboratories and diverse techniques were used to prepare libraries and sequence TCR repertoires, to increase sequencing depth and limit assay-specific biases. Per donor, three plates each were used for CD4 naive and CD4 memory, two for CD8 naive, and one for CD8 memory. The study deeply sequenced blood TCR repertoires of five healthy adults to estimate repertoire size and the extent of clonotype sharing between individuals. Per donor, leukapheresis produced somewhere between about 0.94 and 9 billion PBMCs.

Relative to germline, V is 5 bases shorter and J is 0 bases shorter, with 15 bases between their ends. The germline V gene yields SGHRS for CDR1 and YFSETQ for CDR2. Including the terminal cysteine and phenylalanine, the CDR3 comprises 16 residues. The DNA shown is the 48-base CDR3, in frame from base 1. General findings and caveats noted by the study authors: Rarefaction of sorted-subset datasets indicated incomplete sequencing despite the large sequencing depth. Sampling was restricted to blood, and TCR repertoires in tissues likely differ from the TCR repertoires found in blood. Compared with non-shared clonotypes, the clonotypes found in all four sorted-subset donors had higher generation probabilities. The small number of donors limited the genetic and exposure-history diversity represented. Sharing across a handful of donors was observed for around 5% of naive CD4, about 4% of naive CD8, 2% to 2.5% of memory CD4, and 0.4% of memory CD8 clonotypes. Naive subsets generally had larger estimated clonotype richness than memory subsets did. Based on pairwise subsampling, the degree of clonotype sharing among donors was expected to be affected by sequencing depth.

Points on this clone: Its cognate antigen has yet to be identified. There are no base qualities to consult, and no much larger clone falls within one base.

TCR CDR3 regions were amplified from genomic DNA by multiplex PCR using the deep immunoSEQ assay. Extracted genomic DNA from each cell subset was spread evenly across all wells of several immunoSEQ 96-well plates, with each plate serving as a replicate. Each replicate PCR for sorted subsets received about 0.2 ug genomic DNA, equal to some 32,000 T cell genomes. Purified libraries were quantified with a Qubit 3.0 fluorometer, sized on a Bioanalyzer 2100, and re-quantified with the KAPA Library Quantification kit. Every immunoSEQ 96-well plate was sequenced on a separate single-read 150-cycle Illumina NextSeq 550 flow cell. Processing in the source paper ran as follows. Because the immunoSEQ output held only junctional sequences and lacked quality scores, the filtering could not match the filtering applied to full-length reads. Sequences were annotated with PyIR, a Python wrapper for IgBLAST v1.9, and V/J genes and CDR3 were assigned using IMGT germline references. Reads were filtered out if the reads had weak V/J assignments (E-value above 1e-6), no CDR3, stop codons, out-of-frame junctions, or ambiguous translated residues. V3J clonotypes were defined as sequences sharing an identical inferred V gene, J gene, and CDR3 amino acid sequence. To compute the percentage overlap between repertoires, the number of shared unique clonotypes was divided by the size of the smaller repertoire. Repertoire richness was assessed with RTK rarefaction, the Chao1 estimator, and Recon v2.1 estimates of unobserved clonotypes. Generation probabilities were computed with OLGA for all TCRbeta clonotypes obtained by the gDNA method from several donors. Drawn from immuneACCESS, this table holds only the in-frame rearrangements with V and J called that TCRdb kept. Clones are partly lost; checked studies trace under half to an unresolved V gene and leave the rest unexplained. V and J calls and clone size are copied from that table; D and trimming were computed from the DNA. For this sample there are about 1.5 million clones; around 97% appear just once. Over 1% of the sample lies in the top ten.

Healthy HIV-negative adults with no recently reported acute infections or vaccinations were included as donors. Only Caucasian adults living in Nashville, Tennessee, USA were represented among the donors. CD4+ T cells were enriched by magnetic negative selection, after which naive cells were positively selected on CD45RA and the negative fraction was taken as the memory subset. Blood was collected by leukapheresis, and PBMCs were isolated by Ficoll-Histopaque density gradient centrifugation and then cryopreserved in liquid nitrogen vapor phase. Analytical flow cytometry was used to check the purity and quantity of every magnetically sorted T cell population. Each sorted fraction had its genomic DNA isolated and then quantified by UV absorbance on a Nanodrop 2000c.

The clonotype was recovered from a man aged 25 to 40 in good health. The rearranged chain carries TRBV5-1 and TRBJ2-4; the D gene cannot be resolved reliably. Sequencing used naive CD4+ T cells sorted from blood. The cell subset or site label for this specimen denotes: CD45RA+ positively selected. The DNA sequence follows: TGCGCCAGCAGTGGGCTCGGTCCCTTAGCCAAAAACATTCAGTACTTC. Its protein reads: CASSGLGPLAKNIQYF.